One sample yielded the 17 T cell receptor beta chains listed below, sequenced in a study of blood T cell repertoires in COVID-19. Produced via immunoSEQ multiplex PCR; TCRdb's table is partial and in-frame only. The profile shows approximately 150,000 clones, around nine tenths of them singletons. The source material was peripheral blood. These receptor sequences come from a woman older than 75 with COVID-19, enrolled during active disease.

The sample holds a few counts of this clone. DNA for the CDR3: TGTGCCAGCAGCTTCCGACTGGCATCGAACACCGGGGAGCTGTTTTTT. As protein: CASSFRLASNTGELFF. This chain connects TRBV5-5 to TRBJ2-2; no clear D gene. Germline CDR1 is SGHKS and CDR2 is YYEKEE (reference sequence). Trimming left V 2 bases short and J 0 bases short, with 11 bases between. The CDR3 length is 16 residues.

This chain joins TRBV19 and TRBJ1-5, with TRBD1 matching 7 bases. The germline V gene has CDR1 LNHDA and CDR2 SQIVND (reference sequence). CDR3 length: 18 residues. The trim removed 0 bases at V and 0 bases at J, leaving 8 bases unmatched. CDR3 loop: CASSIDLSGTASNQPQHF. CDR3 sequence (DNA): TGTGCCAGTAGTATAGATCTATCCGGGACAGCTAGCAATCAGCCCCAGCATTTT.

This chain connects TRBV4-3 to TRBJ2-7; 7 nucleotides align to TRBD2. CDR3 length: 15 amino acids. CDR1 is LGHNA and CDR2 is YSLEER in the germline V gene. The V and J ends lost 0 bases and 1 base, in that order; junction bases with no gene match: 3. The CDR3 nucleotides are TGCGCCAGCAGCCAAGAGCGGCGGGAGTCCTACGAGCAGTACTTC. Protein: CASSQERRESYEQYF.

This sequence joins TRBV11-2 and TRBJ2-3, with a tentative D call TRBD2 (5 bases). CDR3 length equals 15 residues. Trimming left V 5 bases short and J 4 bases short, with 16 bases between. Germline V CDR1 and CDR2: SGHAT, FQNNGV. CDR3 loop: CASSLTAGGADTQYF. CDR3 coding DNA: TGTGCCAGCAGCCTGACGGCGGGTGGGGCAGATACGCAGTATTTT. The whole variable domain, filled in from reference TRBV11-2 and TRBJ2-3, reads EAGVAQSPRYKIIEKRQSVAFWCNPISGHATLYWYQQILGQGPKLLIQFQNNGVVDDSQLPKDRFSAERLKGVDSTLKIQPAKLEDSAVYLCASSLTAGGADTQYFGPGTRLTVL.

The chain has TRBV18 and TRBJ2-7; 8 positions agree with TRBD2. From germline, CDR1 is KGHSH and CDR2 LQKENI. V was pared by 2 bases and J by 7 bases, with 10 bases of the junction left unmatched. The CDR3 totals 15 residues. The CDR3 sequence is CASSPTQAGAGEQYF. Here the CDR3 DNA reads TGTGCCAGCTCACCAACACAAGCGGGAGCAGGAGAGCAGTACTTC.

Comments on this clone: In the same sample, other DNA sequences code for this CDR3. The chain's CDR3 is CASSLDRVNTEAFF. For the CDR3, the DNA is TGTGCCAGCAGCCTAGACAGGGTGAACACTGAAGCTTTCTTT. V is TRBV28 and J is TRBJ1-1; 7 bases align to TRBD1. The CDR3 totals 14 residues. Germline V gives CDR1 MDHEN, CDR2 SYDVKM. V shed 6 bases and J 0 bases; nucleotides not matched to a gene: 4.

This rearrangement joins TRBV6-2 or TRBV6-3 to TRBJ2-7, with 9 nucleotides matching TRBD1. The V segment lost 0 bases and the J segment 3 bases; nucleotides outside the gene matches: 6. The CDR3 covers 16 residues. CDR1 is MNHEY and CDR2 is SVGEGT in the germline V gene. The CDR3 protein is CASSYSPWDRDYEQYF. The DNA for the CDR3 is TGTGCCAGCAGTTACTCCCCATGGGACAGGGACTACGAGCAGTACTTC.

This chain connects TRBV15 to TRBJ1-5; TRBD1 aligns across 8 bases. Germline-derived CDR1 and CDR2 are LNHNV and YYDKDF (reference sequence). The CDR3 is 15 amino acids. V lost 1 base to trimming and J lost 4 bases; unmatched junction nucleotides: 3. The CDR3 region is CATSRGQGTNQPQHF. DNA for the CDR3: TGTGCCACCAGCAGAGGACAGGGGACAAATCAGCCCCAGCATTTT.

This clone has just a few counts. The rearrangement joins TRBV6-6 to TRBJ2-1, with 11 bases identical to TRBD1. The V gene's germline CDR1 is MNHNY and CDR2 SVGAGI (reference sequence). This CDR3 has 15 residues. V lost 0 bases to trimming and J lost 6 bases; unmatched junction nucleotides: 1. CDR3 DNA: TGTGCCAGCAGTTACTCGGGGACAGGGGGCAATGAGCAGTTCTTC. Translation gives CASSYSGTGGNEQFF.

The rearrangement uses TRBV3-1 (or the pseudogene TRBV3-2) and TRBJ2-3; the D gene is possibly TRBD1 (6 bases). The CDR3 spans 16 residues. Trimming cost V 4 bases and J 3 bases, with 17 bases left between them. CDR1 and CDR2 from the germline V gene are LGHDT and YNNKEL (reference sequence). In DNA form, the CDR3 reads TGTGCCAGCAGCCCCCTAGTGGGGGCGCTGACAGATACGCAGTATTTT. It codes for CASSPLVGALTDTQYF.

The V gene is TRBV24-1, the J gene TRBJ2-2; 7 nucleotides align to TRBD1. V dropped 9 bases and J dropped 0; count of bases not matched to a gene: 3. The CDR3 spans 14 residues. Germline values: CDR1 KGHDR, CDR2 SFDVKD. In nucleotides, the CDR3 is TGTGCCACCGGGGACAGAACGAACACCGGGGAGCTGTTTTTT. Amino acids: CATGDRTNTGELFF.

The table lists this clone with a count of one. The chain employs TRBV2 and TRBJ2-7; maybe TRBD2 (6 bases). Trimming shortened V by 8 bases and J by 0 bases, and 11 bases separated the two germline ends. This CDR3 region has 13 residues. Per the germline V gene, CDR1 is SNHLY and CDR2 is FYNNEI. The CDR3 is CASGRETSYEQYF. The CDR3 DNA is TGTGCCAGCGGACGGGAGACCTCCTACGAGCAGTACTTC.

The genes are TRBV19 and TRBJ2-1; 11 bases fit TRBD2. The CDR3 is made up of 14 amino acids. The V gene end was trimmed by 5 bases and the J gene end by 7 bases; junction bases not matched to a gene: 4. Germline V gene data show CDR1 as LNHDA and CDR2 as SQIVND (reference sequence). CDR3 nucleotides: TGTGCCAGTAGTTCCGCTAGCGGGAGGAATGAGCAGTTCTTC. Translating it yields CASSSASGRNEQFF.

The CDR3 DNA sequence: TGTGCCAGCAGTCCACTTTCTCGGACAGGGGGCATAAGAACTGAAGCTTTCTTT. This encodes CASSPLSRTGGIRTEAFF. The chain carries TRBV7-8 and TRBJ1-1; 11 nucleotides align to TRBD1. CDR3 length: 18 amino acids. The germline CDR1 and CDR2 sequences are SGHVS and FQNEAQ. V lost 6 bases to trimming and J lost 5 bases; unmatched junction nucleotides: 17.

V and J are TRBV28 and TRBJ1-5; the D is unclear. Germline CDR1 MDHEN, CDR2 SYDVKM. The CDR3 loop spans 15 amino acids. Trimming removed 2 bases from V and 7 bases from J, with 15 bases in between. CDR3 amino acids: CASSLIRGVGQPQHF. In DNA, the CDR3 is TGTGCCAGCAGTTTAATTCGGGGTGTTGGGCAGCCCCAGCATTTT.

In nucleotides, the CDR3 is TGTGCGGGTGGGGACAGGGAAAGAAACACCATATATTTT. Its protein product is CAGGDRERNTIYF. V and J are TRBV12-5 and TRBJ1-3, with 9 bases fitting TRBD1. Germline V gene sequence: CDR1 LGHNT, CDR2 FRNRAP. The length of the CDR3 is 13 residues.

The chain joins TRBV18 to TRBJ2-3; 8 positions match TRBD1. V was clipped by 5 bases and J by 4 bases; unmatched bases: 2. Germline values: CDR1 KGHSH, CDR2 LQKENI. The CDR3 spans 13 residues. Here the CDR3 reads CASSSTGADTQYF. The CDR3 DNA sequence: TGTGCCAGCTCATCGACAGGGGCAGATACGCAGTATTTT.